These 28 T cell receptor beta chains came from one sample sequenced in a study of blood T cells in healthy people across ages. A second about 6 to 12 cycle PCR used barcoded and J-beta primers. A single record per CDR3 protein comes from TCRdb applying MiXCR to the 5' RACE reads. The profile covers some 1.5 million distinct CDR3 sequences, with roughly 43% appearing a single time and about 4% taken by the ten largest. The specimen sequenced was blood. Receptors were obtained from a woman between 18 and 29 years old in good health.

The V gene is TRBV30, the J gene TRBJ2-7; possibly TRBD1 for D (6 bases). Between the trimmed V and J ends, which lost 3 bases and 7 bases, there was a span of 22 bases. Germline V gene data show CDR1 as GTSNPN and CDR2 as SVGIG (reference sequence). The CDR3 contains 15 residues. This chain's CDR3 is CAWRGFLLGQNEQYF. As DNA, the CDR3 is TGTGCCTGGAGGGGATTCCTTCTGGGACAAAATGAGCAGTACTTC.

This rearrangement joins TRBV12-3 or TRBV12-4 to TRBJ2-1; 7 positions agree with TRBD2. J was trimmed by 8 bases and V by 3 bases; bases with no gene match: 7. This CDR3 region has 14 residues. The DNA for the CDR3 is TGTGCCAGCAGTTTGAGGGCGGGAGCCTATGAGCAGTTCTTC. It codes for CASSLRAGAYEQFF.

V is TRBV20-1 and J is TRBJ1-4; the D is unclear. This CDR3 is 14 amino acids long. CDR1 and CDR2 (germline): DFQATT, SNEGSKA (reference sequence). V lost 5 bases, J lost 6 bases, and 16 bases lay in between. CDR3 protein: CSAEMTQVDEKLFF. The CDR3 DNA reads TGCAGTGCTGAGATGACTCAAGTGGATGAAAAACTGTTTTTT.

This clonotype was counted only a few times. This chain joins TRBV28 and TRBJ1-1; no reliable D call. Looked up from germline, CDR1 is MDHEN and CDR2 is SYDVKM. CDR3 length: 12 amino acids. With 10 bases removed from V and 4 bases from J, the gap between germline ends came to 13 bases. CDR3 DNA sequence: TGTGCCACCGCCGGTGGGCCCACTGAAGCTTTCTTT. Protein product: CATAGGPTEAFF.

The chain's CDR3 is CSVEDARGYGYTF. The CDR3 region has the DNA TGCAGCGTTGAAGATGCGAGGGGATATGGCTACACCTTC. J is TRBJ1-2 and V is TRBV29-1, with D possibly being TRBD1 (5 bases). From germline, CDR1 is SQVTM and CDR2 ANQGSEA. V lost 0 bases and J 5 bases, leaving 10 bases between the germline ends. The CDR3 consists of 13 residues.

The J gene is TRBJ1-2, the V gene TRBV3-1, with 9 bases identical to TRBD1. In germline, CDR1 is LGHDT, CDR2 YNNKEL (reference sequence). The CDR3 extends over 14 amino acids. Trimming removed 4 bases from V and 8 bases from J; junction bases left unmatched: 8. The DNA of the CDR3 is TGTGCCAGCAGCCTCATGACAGGGGGTAAAGGCTACACCTTC. Translated: CASSLMTGGKGYTF.

This clonotype came up a few times. The rearrangement uses TRBV3-1 and TRBJ1-6; D is possibly TRBD1 (5 bases). The CDR3 is 17 residues long. The ends were cut back, 5 bases at V and 9 bases at J, with 23 bases in the middle. CDR1 and CDR2 (germline): LGHDT, YNNKEL (reference sequence). CDR3: CASSDWEGPVMGSPLHF. The CDR3 nucleotides are TGTGCCAGCAGCGATTGGGAGGGACCCGTTATGGGTTCACCCCTCCACTTT.

The J gene is TRBJ2-1, the V gene TRBV6-5, with 11 positions matching TRBD1. Unmatched junction bases numbered 9, after V lost 2 bases and J lost 3 bases. There are 18 residues in the CDR3. In germline, CDR1 is MNHEY, CDR2 SVGAGI. CDR3 sequence (DNA): TGTGCCAGCAGTTACCGATTACCGGGACAGGGGGTCTACAATGAGCAGTTCTTC. Protein: CASSYRLPGQGVYNEQFF.

The rearrangement links TRBV6-2 or TRBV6-3 to TRBJ2-5; D not resolved. The DNA end lines up better with TRBJ2-7; the J call may be wrong. CDR1 is MNHEY, CDR2 SVGEGT, per germline. CDR3 length: 13 residues. CDR3 nucleotides: TGTGCCAGCGCCTCAGCCCCGAGGTACGAGCAGTACTTC. It specifies CASASAPRYEQYF.

The chain links TRBV6-2 or TRBV6-3 to TRBJ2-3, with TRBD2 matching over 8 bases. V lost 8 bases, J lost 9 bases, and 13 bases stayed unmatched. From germline, CDR1 is MNHEY and CDR2 SVGEGT. This CDR3 contains 14 residues. CDR3 DNA sequence: TGTGCCAGCGGCCCGGCGGGAGGAGTAGACACGCAGTATTTT. It codes for CASGPAGGVDTQYF.

This chain links TRBV9 with TRBJ2-5, with unresolved D. Trimming removed 0 bases at V and 2 bases at J, with 11 bases between. This CDR3 has 15 amino acids. Germline CDR1 is SGDLS and CDR2 is YYNGEE. The CDR3 DNA reads TGTGCCAGCAGCGTAGCATCGGCTCAACAAGAGACCCAGTACTTC. Protein: CASSVASAQQETQYF.

The V and J genes are TRBV4-1 and TRBJ2-4, with TRBD1 matching over 7 bases. CDR1 and CDR2 (germline): MGHRA, YSYEKL. Unmatched junction bases numbered 11, after V lost 4 bases and J lost 2 bases. The CDR3 has 17 amino acids. CDR3 sequence reads: CASSPEPTGLTKNIQYF. DNA for the CDR3: TGCGCCAGCAGCCCCGAACCGACAGGGCTAACCAAAAACATTCAGTACTTC.

This clonotype was counted between two and nine times. The chain has TRBV10-3 and TRBJ2-1; 7 bases line up with TRBD2. The CDR3 spans 16 residues. J lost 1 base, V lost 3 bases, and 6 bases had no gene match. Germline values: CDR1 ENHRY, CDR2 SYGVKD. This CDR3 is CAISDGAGDSYNEQFF. The CDR3 nucleotides are TGTGCCATCAGTGATGGGGCGGGAGATTCCTACAATGAGCAGTTCTTC.

The chain links TRBV5-5 to TRBJ2-5; 7 bases are a match to TRBD2. The CDR3 has 18 amino acids. The germline CDR1 and CDR2 sequences are SGHKS and YYEKEE (reference sequence). V trimming: 2 bases; J trimming: 0 bases; junction bases outside the gene matches: 13. The CDR3 DNA reads as TGTGCCAGCAGCTTCATGCGGGTGGCTAGCGGAGACCAAGAGACCCAGTACTTC. The encoded protein is CASSFMRVASGDQETQYF.

The V call is TRBV14, the J call TRBJ2-3, with TRBD2 identical over 12 bases. This CDR3 region has 18 residues. Germline CDR1 reads SGHDN; CDR2 reads FVKESK. V trimming: 1 base; J trimming: 0 bases; junction bases outside the gene matches: 5. CDR3: CASSQGLAGAMSTDTQYF. In DNA form, the CDR3 reads TGTGCCAGCAGCCAAGGACTAGCGGGGGCGATGAGCACAGATACGCAGTATTTT.

This clonotype appeared many times. The V gene is TRBV28, the J gene TRBJ1-3; TRBD1 is a possible D gene (6 bases). The CDR3 is 15 residues long. V was pared by 3 bases and J by 2 bases, with 11 bases between. Germline lookup yields CDR1 MDHEN and CDR2 SYDVKM. The CDR3 reads CASSLAGVTGNTIYF. As DNA, the CDR3 is TGTGCCAGCAGTTTGGCAGGGGTTACTGGAAACACCATATATTTT.

This clonotype was seen many times. V usage is TRBV12-3 or TRBV12-4 and J usage is TRBJ1-4; D is unresolved. V was trimmed by 5 bases and J by 5 bases, leaving 15 bases between them. CDR3 length: 15 residues. In DNA, the CDR3 is TGTGCCAGCAGTCCACACTCGCGCAGGAATGAAAAACTGTTTTTT. Its protein is CASSPHSRRNEKLFF.

This clonotype was counted only a few times. A much larger clone differs by one base, so this may be a read error. V gene TRBV6-6 combines with J gene TRBJ2-4; tentatively, D is TRBD1 (6 bases). V gave up 2 bases and J gave up 13 bases, with 15 bases separating them. CDR3 length equals 13 residues. Germline V gives CDR1 MNHNY, CDR2 SVGAGI (reference sequence). The CDR3 DNA reads as TGTGCCAGCAGTTACGACAGGTCCCAAACGCAGTACTTC. This gives the protein CASSYDRSQTQYF.

This chain joins TRBV25-1 and TRBJ2-5, with 13 bases identical to TRBD2. TRBJ2-7 matches the DNA end more closely, so the J call is doubtful. The CDR3 contains 15 residues. The germline V gene has CDR1 MGHDK and CDR2 SYGVNS. In nucleotides, the CDR3 is TGTGCCAGCAGTGAAGCGGGACTAGCGGGACACGAGCAGTACTTC. It is translated as CASSEAGLAGHEQYF.

The rearrangement links TRBV7-9 to TRBJ1-2; the D is unclear. Germline lookup yields CDR1 SEHNR and CDR2 FQNEAQ (reference sequence). The CDR3 has 14 amino acids. Trimming took 1 base from V and 8 from J, leaving 14 bases between them. This CDR3 is CASSLVEVPGGYTF. In DNA form, the CDR3 reads TGTGCCAGCAGCTTAGTAGAGGTTCCGGGAGGCTACACCTTC. The entire variable domain, with the rest obtained from reference TRBV7-9 and TRBJ1-2, is as follows: DTGVSQNPRHKITKRGQNVTFRCDPISEHNRLYWYRQTLGQGPEFLTYFQNEAQLEKSRLLSDRFSAERPKGSFSTLEIQRTEQGDSAMYLCASSLVEVPGGYTFGSGTRLTVV.

The CDR3 DNA reads TGTGCCAGCACCGGCCTGGGGGGCCGAGAAAAACTGTTTTTT. Its translation is CASTGLGGREKLFF. The V and J genes are TRBV7-2 and TRBJ1-4; maybe TRBD1 (6 bases). V was clipped by 7 bases and J by 8 bases, with 17 bases between them. The CDR3 sequence is 14 residues long. In germline, CDR1 is SGHTA, CDR2 FQGNSA.

The V and J genes are TRBV24-1 and TRBJ2-3, with D uncertain. Germline-derived CDR1 and CDR2 are KGHDR and SFDVKD. V was trimmed by 5 bases and J by 6 bases, leaving 11 bases between them. This CDR3 spans 13 amino acids. CDR3 amino acids: CATSARVYDTQYF. In DNA form, the CDR3 reads TGTGCCACCAGTGCCCGGGTTTACGATACGCAGTATTTT.

V is TRBV20-1 and J is TRBJ2-1; D perhaps matches TRBD1 (5 bases). This CDR3 is built from 14 residues. V was pared by 0 bases and J by 8 bases, with 14 bases between. Germline V gene sequence: CDR1 DFQATT, CDR2 SNEGSKA (reference sequence). The CDR3 loop reads CSARDRRGLDEQFF. The CDR3 bases are TGCAGTGCTAGAGATAGAAGGGGCCTAGATGAGCAGTTCTTC.

The chain couples TRBV29-1 to TRBJ2-2; D is possibly TRBD2 (5 bases). The CDR3 has 15 amino acids. V was pared by 3 bases and J by 2 bases, with 13 bases between. Germline V CDR1 and CDR2: SQVTM, ANQGSEA. The CDR3 DNA is TGCAGCGTTGAGGGTAGCGAATTTAACACCGGGGAGCTGTTTTTT. Its translation is CSVEGSEFNTGELFF.

On this clonotype: An end of the junction does not agree with germline; a read error may underlie this. V and J are TRBV6-6 and TRBJ1-5; the D is unclear. The CDR3 length is 14 residues. In germline, CDR1 is MNHNY, CDR2 SVGAGI (reference sequence). The CDR3 coding sequence is TGTGGCAGCAGTTACTCCGGAGGATATCAGCCCCAGCATTTT. Amino acid sequence: CGSSYSGGYQPQHF.

There are a few counts of this clonotype. The genes are TRBV30 and TRBJ1-1; D is undetermined. Germline CDR1 reads GTSNPN; CDR2 reads SVGIG (reference sequence). The CDR3 is 14 residues long. V was cut by 8 bases and J by 0 bases, with 16 bases left in between. CDR3 residues: CAHHRASMNTEAFF. The CDR3 DNA reads as TGTGCCCATCATAGGGCCAGTATGAACACTGAAGCTTTCTTT.

The rearrangement joins TRBV7-2 to TRBJ2-5; D is undetermined. TRBJ2-7 explains the end of the DNA better; the J call may be wrong. The CDR3 is made up of 14 amino acids. From germline, CDR1 is SGHTA and CDR2 FQGNSA. The CDR3 loop reads CASSSDTLPYEQYF. CDR3 bases: TGTGCCAGCAGCTCAGACACGCTTCCCTACGAGCAGTACTTC.

This clonotype turned up a few times. The rearrangement links TRBV20-1 to TRBJ2-5, with 9 bases aligning to TRBD1. Trimming cost V 6 bases and J 1 base; bases outside gene matches: 15. Per the germline V gene, CDR1 is DFQATT and CDR2 is SNEGSKA (reference sequence). This CDR3 has 17 amino acids. CDR3 DNA: TGCAGTGCGCACCGGACAGGGGTGAGATTAACCCAAGAGACCCAGTACTTC. Translation gives CSAHRTGVRLTQETQYF.